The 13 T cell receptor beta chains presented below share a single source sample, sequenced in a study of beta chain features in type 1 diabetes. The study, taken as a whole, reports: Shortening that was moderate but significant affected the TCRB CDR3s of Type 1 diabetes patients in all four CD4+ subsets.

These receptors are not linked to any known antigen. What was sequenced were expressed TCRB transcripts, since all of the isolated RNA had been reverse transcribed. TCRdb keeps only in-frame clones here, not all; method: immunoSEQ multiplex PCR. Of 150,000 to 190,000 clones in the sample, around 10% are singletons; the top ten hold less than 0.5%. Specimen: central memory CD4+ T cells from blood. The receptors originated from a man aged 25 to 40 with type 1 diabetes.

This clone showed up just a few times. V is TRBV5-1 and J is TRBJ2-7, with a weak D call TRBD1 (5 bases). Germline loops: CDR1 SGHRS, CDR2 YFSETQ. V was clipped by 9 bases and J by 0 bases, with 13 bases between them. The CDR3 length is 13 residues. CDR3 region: CAKLRVPSYEQYF. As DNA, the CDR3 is TGCGCCAAGCTCAGGGTCCCCTCCTACGAGCAGTACTTC.

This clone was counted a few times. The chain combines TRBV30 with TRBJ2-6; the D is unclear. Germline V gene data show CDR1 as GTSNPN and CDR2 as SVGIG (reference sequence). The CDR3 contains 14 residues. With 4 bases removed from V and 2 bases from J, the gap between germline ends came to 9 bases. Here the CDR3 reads CAWTVRTGANVLTF. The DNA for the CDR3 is TGTGCCTGGACGGTTAGAACTGGGGCCAACGTCCTGACTTTC.

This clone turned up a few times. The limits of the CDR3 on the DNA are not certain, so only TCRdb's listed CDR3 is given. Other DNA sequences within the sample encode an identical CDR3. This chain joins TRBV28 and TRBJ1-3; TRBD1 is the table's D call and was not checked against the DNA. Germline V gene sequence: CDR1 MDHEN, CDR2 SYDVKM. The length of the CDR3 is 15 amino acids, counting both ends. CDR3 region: CASSTSTGTGNTIYF.

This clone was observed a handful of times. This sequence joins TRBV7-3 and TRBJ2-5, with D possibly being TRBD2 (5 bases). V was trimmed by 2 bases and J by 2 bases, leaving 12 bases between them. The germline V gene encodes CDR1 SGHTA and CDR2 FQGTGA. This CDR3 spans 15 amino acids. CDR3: CASSLFGGLQETQYF. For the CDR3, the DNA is TGTGCCAGCAGCTTATTCGGCGGGTTACAAGAGACCCAGTACTTC.

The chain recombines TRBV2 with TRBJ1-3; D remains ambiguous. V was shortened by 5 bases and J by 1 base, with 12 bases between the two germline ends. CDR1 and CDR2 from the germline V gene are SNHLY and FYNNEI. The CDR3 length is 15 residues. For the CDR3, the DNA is TGTGCCAGCAGTAACGAGGGTCCATCTGGAAACACCATATATTTT. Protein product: CASSNEGPSGNTIYF.

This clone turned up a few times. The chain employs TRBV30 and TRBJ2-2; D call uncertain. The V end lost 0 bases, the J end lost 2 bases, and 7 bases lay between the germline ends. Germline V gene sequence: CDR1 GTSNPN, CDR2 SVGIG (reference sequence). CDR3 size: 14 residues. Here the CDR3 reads CAWSVHGNTGELFF. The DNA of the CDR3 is TGTGCCTGGAGTGTCCACGGTAACACCGGGGAGCTGTTTTTT. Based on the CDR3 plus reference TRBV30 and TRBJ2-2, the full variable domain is SQTIHQWPATLVQPVGSPLSLECTVEGTSNPNLYWYRQAAGRGLQLLFYSVGIGQISSEVPQNLSASRPQDRQFILSSKKLLLSDSGFYLCAWSVHGNTGELFFGEGSRLTVL.

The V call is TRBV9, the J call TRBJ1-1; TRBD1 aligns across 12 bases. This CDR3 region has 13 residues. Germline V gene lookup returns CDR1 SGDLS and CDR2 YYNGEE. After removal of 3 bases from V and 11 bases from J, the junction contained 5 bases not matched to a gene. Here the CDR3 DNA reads TGTGCCAGCAGCGCGGGACAGGGGGCGCGTGCTTTCTTT. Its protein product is CASSAGQGARAFF.

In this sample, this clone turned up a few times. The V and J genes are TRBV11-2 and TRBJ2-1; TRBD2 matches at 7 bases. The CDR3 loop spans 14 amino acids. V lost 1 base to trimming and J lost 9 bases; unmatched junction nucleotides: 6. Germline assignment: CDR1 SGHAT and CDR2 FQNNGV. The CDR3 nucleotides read TGTGCCAGCAGCTTAGGTCGGACTAGAGGTGAGCAGTTCTTC. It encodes CASSLGRTRGEQFF.

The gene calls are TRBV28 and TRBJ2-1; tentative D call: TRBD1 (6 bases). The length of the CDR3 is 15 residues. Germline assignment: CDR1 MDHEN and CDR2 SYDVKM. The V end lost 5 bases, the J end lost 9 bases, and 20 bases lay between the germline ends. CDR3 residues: CASSRIARGTGEQFF. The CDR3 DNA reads TGTGCCAGCAGTCGAATAGCAAGGGGGACGGGTGAGCAGTTCTTC.

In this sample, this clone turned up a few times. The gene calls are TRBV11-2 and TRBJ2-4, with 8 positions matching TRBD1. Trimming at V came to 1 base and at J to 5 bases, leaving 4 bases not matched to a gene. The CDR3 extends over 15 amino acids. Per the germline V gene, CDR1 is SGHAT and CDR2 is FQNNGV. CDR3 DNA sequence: TGTGCCAGCAGCTTAGGGACAGGGTATCAAAACATTCAGTACTTC. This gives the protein CASSLGTGYQNIQYF. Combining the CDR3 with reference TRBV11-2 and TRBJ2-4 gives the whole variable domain EAGVAQSPRYKIIEKRQSVAFWCNPISGHATLYWYQQILGQGPKLLIQFQNNGVVDDSQLPKDRFSAERLKGVDSTLKIQPAKLEDSAVYLCASSLGTGYQNIQYFGAGTRLSVL.

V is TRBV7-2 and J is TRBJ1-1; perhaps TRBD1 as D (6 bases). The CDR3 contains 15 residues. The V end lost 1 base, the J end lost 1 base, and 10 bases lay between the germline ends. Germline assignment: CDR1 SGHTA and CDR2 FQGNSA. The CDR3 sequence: CASSLVWGQNTEAFF. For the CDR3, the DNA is TGTGCCAGCAGCTTAGTGTGGGGGCAGAACACTGAAGCTTTCTTT.

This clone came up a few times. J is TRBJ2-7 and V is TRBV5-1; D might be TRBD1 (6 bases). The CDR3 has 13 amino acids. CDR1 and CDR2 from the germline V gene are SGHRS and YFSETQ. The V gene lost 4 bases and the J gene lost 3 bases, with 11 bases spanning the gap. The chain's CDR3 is CASSARDNYEQYF. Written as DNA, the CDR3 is TGCGCCAGCAGCGCCCGGGACAACTACGAGCAGTACTTC. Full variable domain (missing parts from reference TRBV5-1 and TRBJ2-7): KAGVTQTPRYLIKTRGQQVTLSCSPISGHRSVSWYQQTPGQGLQFLFEYFSETQRNKGNFPGRFSGRQFSNSRSEMNVSTLELGDSALYLCASSARDNYEQYFGPGTRLTVT.

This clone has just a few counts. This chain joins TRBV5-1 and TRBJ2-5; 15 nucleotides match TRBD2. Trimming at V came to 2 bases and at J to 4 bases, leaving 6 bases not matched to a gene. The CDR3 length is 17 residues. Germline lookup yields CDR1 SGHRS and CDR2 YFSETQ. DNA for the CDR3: TGCGCCAGCAGCTTAGGACTAGCGGGAGGGCCGGGAGAGACCCAGTACTTC. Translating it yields CASSLGLAGGPGETQYF.